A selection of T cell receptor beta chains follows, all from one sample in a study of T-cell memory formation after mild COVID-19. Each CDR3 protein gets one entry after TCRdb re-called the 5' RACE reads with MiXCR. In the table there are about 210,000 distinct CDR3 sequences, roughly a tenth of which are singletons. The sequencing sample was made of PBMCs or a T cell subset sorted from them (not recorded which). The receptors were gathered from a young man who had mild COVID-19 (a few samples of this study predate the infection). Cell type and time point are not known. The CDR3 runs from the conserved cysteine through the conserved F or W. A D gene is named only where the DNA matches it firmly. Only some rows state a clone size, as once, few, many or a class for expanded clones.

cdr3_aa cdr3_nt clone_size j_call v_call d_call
CASSIQGTGELFF TGTGCCAGTAGTATTCAGGGTACCGGGGAGCTGTTTTTT few TRBJ2-2 TRBV19 NA
CASSAGTGQGSIEAFF TGTGCCAGCTCTGCAGGGACGGGACAGGGGTCGATTGAAGCTTTCTTT few TRBJ1-1 TRBV27 TRBD1
CASRTGTPTEAFF TGTGCCAGTAGGACCGGGACACCCACTGAAGCTTTCTTT NA TRBJ1-1 TRBV12-3/TRBV12-4 NA
CASSPRLWTGVRGYTF TGTGCCAGCAGTCCACGGCTCTGGACAGGGGTGCGCGGCTACACCTTC few TRBJ1-2 TRBV6-2/TRBV6-3 TRBD1
CASSRTVTTRTDTQYF TGTGCCAGCAGCCGGACAGTGACAACGCGCACAGATACGCAGTATTTT NA TRBJ2-3 TRBV9 NA
CSAIQGAQETQYF TGCAGTGCTATACAGGGCGCACAAGAGACCCAGTACTTC NA TRBJ2-5 TRBV20-1 NA
CASSHRAEQFF TGTGCCAGCAGTCACAGGGCTGAGCAGTTCTTC few TRBJ2-1 TRBV6-2/TRBV6-3 NA
CASSLPDGFNYGYTF TGTGCCAGCAGCCTCCCGGACGGGTTTAACTATGGCTACACCTTC NA TRBJ1-2 TRBV7-2 NA
CASSTLDRQETQYF TGTGCCAGCAGCACACTGGACAGGCAAGAGACCCAGTACTTC many TRBJ2-5 TRBV12-3/TRBV12-4 TRBD1
CASSLAGGPDEQFF TGTGCCAGCAGCCTAGCGGGGGGGCCCGATGAGCAGTTCTTC many TRBJ2-1 TRBV2 TRBD2
CSARDGGLAGVTDTQYF TGCAGTGCTAGAGACGGTGGACTAGCGGGGGTCACAGATACGCAGTATTTT NA TRBJ2-3 TRBV20-1 TRBD2
CASSYSMLQETQYF TGTGCCAGCAGTTACTCGATGCTACAAGAGACCCAGTACTTC NA TRBJ2-5 TRBV6-5 NA
CSPWGGGEQYF TGCTCCCCTTGGGGAGGGGGCGAGCAGTACTTC few TRBJ2-7 TRBV24-1 NA
CALPRQGRSGNTIYF TGTGCCCTACCCCGACAGGGTCGCTCTGGAAACACCATATATTTT NA TRBJ1-3 TRBV7-9 TRBD1
CASSWTGEGYTF TGCGCCAGCAGCTGGACAGGGGAAGGCTACACCTTC many TRBJ1-2 TRBV5-1 TRBD1
CASSPGGQGADQPQHF TGTGCCAGCAGTCCCGGGGGACAGGGGGCAGATCAGCCCCAGCATTTT NA TRBJ1-5 TRBV12-3/TRBV12-4 TRBD1
CASSRSTGGGTEAFF TGTGCCAGCAGTCGTTCGACAGGGGGTGGCACTGAAGCTTTCTTT NA TRBJ1-1 TRBV12-3/TRBV12-4 TRBD1
CASSVAAGGELFF TGTGCCAGCAGCGTAGCGGCAGGCGGGGAGCTGTTTTTT few TRBJ2-2 TRBV9 NA
CASSMAGSPLHF TGTGCCAGTAGTATGGCGGGGTCACCCCTCCACTTT few TRBJ1-6 TRBV19 NA
CASSFHSGGKQETQYF TGTGCCAGCAGCTTTCATAGCGGGGGGAAACAAGAGACCCAGTACTTC NA TRBJ2-5 TRBV7-2 TRBD2
CASSFRDSLRYRLGYTF TGTGCCAGCAGCTTCCGGGACAGCCTTCGCTACCGATTAGGCTACACCTTC few TRBJ1-2 TRBV14 TRBD1
CASSPPSGANVLTF TGTGCCAGCAGCCCTCCCTCTGGGGCCAACGTCCTGACTTTC NA TRBJ2-6 TRBV5-6 NA
CASSPRGVGGRGQPQHF TGTGCCAGCAGCCCACGCGGGGTGGGGGGCCGGGGTCAGCCCCAGCATTTT NA TRBJ1-5 TRBV12-3/TRBV12-4 NA
CASSRSGGRAETQYF TGTGCCAGCAGCCGCAGCGGGGGGCGAGCGGAGACCCAGTACTTC few TRBJ2-5 TRBV6-2/TRBV6-3 TRBD2
CASTEGVWDTQYF TGCGCCAGCACGGAAGGGGTTTGGGATACGCAGTATTTT NA TRBJ2-3 TRBV5-1 NA
CASSPPVNTEAFF TGTGCCAGCTCACCACCGGTGAACACTGAAGCTTTCTTT many TRBJ1-1 TRBV18 NA
CASSEAGVAYEQYF TGTGCCAGCAGCGAGGCTGGGGTGGCCTACGAGCAGTACTTC NA TRBJ2-7 TRBV14 NA
CASSLGSEETQYF TGCGCCAGCAGCTTGGGCTCAGAAGAGACCCAGTACTTC many TRBJ2-5 TRBV5-1 NA
CAWTGGSSKQYF TGTGCCTGGACTGGGGGCTCCAGCAAGCAGTACTTC few TRBJ2-7 TRBV30 NA
CASSLAGGGTYNEQFF TGCGCCAGCAGCTTGGCCGGGGGGGGAACCTACAATGAGCAGTTCTTC few TRBJ2-1 TRBV5-1 TRBD2
CASSRLAGGPYEQYF TGTGCCAGCAGCAGACTAGCGGGCGGCCCCTACGAGCAGTACTTC NA TRBJ2-7 TRBV11-2 TRBD2
CASSYSTRGQETQYF TGTGCCAGCAGTTACTCGACCAGGGGACAAGAGACCCAGTACTTC NA TRBJ2-5 TRBV6-2/TRBV6-3 NA
CASSQDFANTGELFF TGTGCCAGCAGTCAGGACTTCGCGAACACCGGGGAGCTGTTTTTT few TRBJ2-2 TRBV5-4 NA
CASGLVMNTEAFF TGCGCCAGCGGCTTGGTCATGAACACTGAAGCTTTCTTT many TRBJ1-1 TRBV5-1 NA
CSAYRDRLNTEAFF TGCAGTGCTTACCGGGACAGGCTGAACACTGAAGCTTTCTTT NA TRBJ1-1 TRBV20-1 TRBD1
CASSNRQAPTNEKLFF TGTGCCAGCTCAAACCGACAGGCTCCAACTAATGAAAAACTGTTTTTT NA TRBJ1-4 TRBV18 NA
CSVERTADNEQFF TGCAGCGTTGAACGGACCGCCGACAATGAGCAGTTCTTC few TRBJ2-1 TRBV29-1 NA
CASSLVDYGYTF TGTGCCAGCAGCTTAGTGGATTATGGCTACACCTTC NA TRBJ1-2 TRBV7-2 NA
CASSYRGVDYEQYF TGTGCCAGCAGTTATAGGGGGGTCGACTACGAGCAGTACTTC few TRBJ2-7 TRBV6-6 NA
CASSPGTSGDTQYF TGTGCCAGCAGTCCAGGGACTAGTGGAGATACGCAGTATTTT many TRBJ2-3 TRBV12-3/TRBV12-4 TRBD2
CASSLKQVSNQPQHF TGTGCCAGCAGTTTAAAACAGGTTAGCAATCAGCCCCAGCATTTT many TRBJ1-5 TRBV12-3/TRBV12-4 NA
CASSGGGRTQYF TGTGCCAGCAGCGGAGGAGGGAGGACCCAGTACTTC NA TRBJ2-5 TRBV7-6 NA
CSAAGRLGGTDTQYF TGCAGTGCTGCGGGTCGGCTAGGGGGCACAGATACGCAGTATTTT few TRBJ2-3 TRBV20-1 NA
CASSPRDRLFYGYTF TGTGCCAGCAGCCCCCGGGACAGGCTGTTCTATGGCTACACCTTC NA TRBJ1-2 TRBV7-8 TRBD1
CASSETVGGDYGYTF TGTGCCAGCAGTGAAACCGTTGGGGGTGACTATGGCTACACCTTC few TRBJ1-2 TRBV12-3/TRBV12-4 NA
CASSSQGGRRTEAFF TGCGCCAGCAGCTCCCAGGGGGGGCGTCGGACTGAAGCTTTCTTT few TRBJ1-1 TRBV5-1 TRBD1